The entry below describes one T cell receptor (beta chain). Seattle's enrolled individuals joined amid active infection and were then monitored longitudinally. V lost 1 base, J lost 4 bases, and 14 bases lay in between. CDR3 length: 15 residues. CDR1 and CDR2 from the germline V gene are SGHRS and YFSETQ. This entry comes from a study of blood T cell repertoires in COVID-19. TCRdb's copy holds only in-frame clones and misses some; the assay was immunoSEQ multiplex PCR. This sample carries roughly 320,000 clones, roughly 86% of them seen once, and the ten largest clones take approximately 1.8%. The chain combines TRBV5-1 with TRBJ1-1, with D possibly being TRBD1 (5 bases). The TCR originated in a woman aged 25 to 45 with COVID-19, enrolled during active disease. What was sequenced was peripheral blood. The DNA for the CDR3 is TGCGCCAGCAGCTTGAGCTGGGGGGGTGGCACTGAAGCTTTCTTT. Translating gives CASSLSWGGGTEAFF.